This TCR beta chain was identified in a study of shared clonotypes between healthy human individuals. V was pared by 6 bases and J by 6 bases, with 12 bases between. Germline lookup yields CDR1 LNHNV and CDR2 YYDKDF (reference sequence). This CDR3 contains 12 residues. Sequencing used immunoSEQ multiplex PCR; TCRdb keeps in-frame clones, though not all of them. The table shows around 1.9 million clones, with around 95% occurring only once. CD8 cells regarded as naive lacked CD45RO, were positively chosen for CCR7, and omitted terminally differentiated effector memory CD45RA+ cells. This sequence joins TRBV15 and TRBJ2-7; TRBD2 might be the D (5 bases). The origin of this receptor is a young man in good health. Some clones in this sample may be carry-over from other donors' samples. Sequenced material: naive CD8+ T cells from PBMCs. The CDR3 region has the DNA TGTGCCACCAGTGGTGGAGGTCTCGAGCAGTACTTC. Translation gives CATSGGGLEQYF.